This T cell receptor beta chain was profiled in a study of shared clonotypes between healthy human individuals. The study's findings and limits: Unshared clonotypes carried lower generation probabilities than those common to all four donors. Rarefaction indicated that sorted-subset sequencing remained incomplete although depth was large.

This CDR3 contains 13 residues. Germline V CDR1 and CDR2: SGHTA, FQGTGA. Trimming left V 1 base short and J 4 bases short, with 7 bases between. Sequenced by immunoSEQ multiplex PCR; TCRdb stores in-frame clones only, minus some. This sample has 2.3 million or so clones, with more than 80% found just once. On this clone itself: Its antigen is not identified.

The genes are TRBV7-3 and TRBJ1-1; D gene ambiguous. Material for sequencing was naive CD4+ T cells from PBMCs. Subset in this sample: CD45RA+ positively selected. The receptor comes from a man younger than 35 in good health. Some clones in this sample may be carry-over from other donors' samples. CDR3 sequence: CASSLSLVTEAFF. CDR3 bases: TGTGCCAGCAGCTTAAGTTTAGTCACTGAAGCTTTCTTT.